The rows below give T cell receptor beta chains drawn from one sample of a study of blood T cell repertoires in COVID-19. Sequenced by immunoSEQ multiplex PCR; TCRdb stores in-frame clones only, minus some. Counted here are 110,000 or so clones, about 87% occurring once; the ten biggest clones make up around 6.7%. Sequenced: peripheral blood. Source of these receptors: a woman aged 45-59 years with acute or convalescent COVID-19. CDR3s include the opening cysteine and the closing phenylalanine or tryptophan. The order of the fields is CDR3 length, J gene, V gene, CDR3 protein.

length: 12; J: TRBJ1-2; V: TRBV6-5; CDR3: CASSRGSYGYTF
length: 15; J: TRBJ2-2; V: TRBV6-5; CDR3: CASRVLAGNTGELFF
length: 13; J: TRBJ1-6; V: TRBV6-4; CDR3: CASSTTYNSPLHF
length: 15; J: TRBJ1-1; V: TRBV11-2; CDR3: CASSFRTGMNTEAFF
length: 13; J: TRBJ1-2; V: TRBV12-3/TRBV12-4; CDR3: CASVGSGFPSLTF
length: 19; J: TRBJ2-1; V: TRBV27; CDR3: CASSLYPPSGQSSYNEQFF
length: 16; J: TRBJ2-1; V: TRBV11-1; CDR3: CASSLMQGAGYNEQFF
length: 15; J: TRBJ1-3; V: TRBV18; CDR3: CASSPQGHSGNTIYF
length: 13; J: TRBJ1-2; V: TRBV29-1; CDR3: CSVMGGFSYGYTF
length: 14; J: TRBJ1-1; V: TRBV6-5; CDR3: CASGPRLPNTEAFF
length: 15; J: TRBJ1-2; V: TRBV6-1; CDR3: CASSEWDRLFYGYTF
length: 15; J: TRBJ1-4; V: TRBV5-1; CDR3: CASSLAEGALEKLFF
length: 14; J: TRBJ1-1; V: TRBV5-1; CDR3: CASSLIGQNTEAFF
length: 13; J: TRBJ1-1; V: TRBV6-5; CDR3: CASRGEAGSEAFF
length: 16; J: TRBJ2-3; V: TRBV5-1; CDR3: CASSLDSGGITDTQYF
length: 11; J: TRBJ1-1; V: TRBV10-3; CDR3: CAISGDSEAFF
length: 15; J: TRBJ1-2; V: TRBV10-3; CDR3: CAIKGQGAGDYGYTF
length: 15; J: TRBJ2-7; V: TRBV3-1/TRBV3-2; CDR3: CASSQPTGGVDEQYF
length: 16; J: TRBJ1-1; V: TRBV4-2; CDR3: CASSPPKGYSNTEAFF
length: 13; J: TRBJ1-1; V: TRBV15; CDR3: CATSRTQGLEAFF
length: 18; J: TRBJ1-5; V: TRBV4-1; CDR3: CASSQEFRGSVSNQPQHF
length: 17; J: TRBJ2-3; V: TRBV5-1; CDR3: CASSSGLAGGRTDTQYF
length: 15; J: TRBJ2-1; V: TRBV9; CDR3: CASSGSLRGSVEQFF
length: 15; J: TRBJ2-1; V: TRBV6-6; CDR3: CASSWTSGGPGEQFF
length: 15; J: TRBJ2-7; V: TRBV7-8; CDR3: CASRPYQGVSYEQYF
length: 15; J: TRBJ1-2; V: TRBV6-6; CDR3: CASTQRTGINYGYTF
length: 12; J: TRBJ2-3; V: TRBV3-1/TRBV3-2; CDR3: CASSHRGDTQYF
length: 16; J: TRBJ2-1; V: TRBV9; CDR3: CASSFSGGSSYNEQFF
length: 16; J: TRBJ1-1; V: TRBV3-1/TRBV3-2; CDR3: CASSHPVGPKRAEAFF
length: 19; J: TRBJ1-4; V: TRBV6-2/TRBV6-3; CDR3: CASSYPHRTGISTNEKLFF
length: 15; J: TRBJ2-2; V: TRBV5-1; CDR3: CASSIQGARTGELFF
length: 13; J: TRBJ2-1; V: TRBV7-3; CDR3: CASSLRTTSGQFF
length: 16; J: TRBJ2-1; V: TRBV21-1; CDR3: CASSNSEGTGRNEQFF
length: 15; J: TRBJ2-7; V: TRBV28; CDR3: CASSLWRTGRNEQYF
length: 14; J: TRBJ2-7; V: TRBV15; CDR3: CATSRPSGLYEQYF
length: 15; J: TRBJ1-1; V: TRBV5-6; CDR3: CASSSLRTDNTEAFF
length: 16; J: TRBJ2-2; V: TRBV2; CDR3: CASSPDSLSNTGELFF
length: 16; J: TRBJ2-7; V: TRBV5-1; CDR3: CASSLGQGALRDEQYF
length: 19; J: TRBJ2-1; V: TRBV29-1; CDR3: CSVEGYRGSGGLHYNEQFF
length: 14; J: TRBJ1-2; V: TRBV11-2; CDR3: CASSLRQGSDGYTF
length: 12; J: TRBJ1-1; V: TRBV2; CDR3: CASTVMNTEAFF
length: 15; J: TRBJ2-1; V: TRBV7-8; CDR3: CASSRNPGGVNEQFF
length: 15; J: TRBJ1-2; V: TRBV24-1; CDR3: CATSDRTGDLYGYTF
length: 16; J: TRBJ1-6; V: TRBV5-1; CDR3: CASSLVPGTRDSPLHF
length: 13; J: TRBJ2-1; V: TRBV10-3; CDR3: CAIRGGSYNEQFF
length: 13; J: TRBJ1-1; V: TRBV15; CDR3: CATSRGLNTEAFF
length: 17; J: TRBJ2-1; V: TRBV5-1; CDR3: CASSLASGGSSYNEQFF
length: 14; J: TRBJ2-3; V: TRBV3-1/TRBV3-2; CDR3: CASSQRDGTDTQYF
length: 13; J: TRBJ2-5; V: TRBV3-1/TRBV3-2; CDR3: CASSQEAGGSQYF
length: 16; J: TRBJ2-7; V: TRBV5-1; CDR3: CASSLAPSGTPGEQYF
length: 13; J: TRBJ1-2; V: TRBV4-2; CDR3: CASSQDPRDGYTF
length: 13; J: TRBJ1-1; V: TRBV12-3/TRBV12-4; CDR3: CASSFIGNTEAFF
length: 13; J: TRBJ2-7; V: TRBV12-3/TRBV12-4; CDR3: CASRSTGGREQYF
length: 16; J: TRBJ1-5; V: TRBV12-5; CDR3: CASGLVPGYSNQPQHF
length: 14; J: TRBJ1-1; V: TRBV5-5; CDR3: CASSLAGGNTEAFF
length: 17; J: TRBJ2-1; V: TRBV5-1; CDR3: CASSGGASGDLGNEQFF
length: 15; J: TRBJ2-1; V: TRBV14; CDR3: CASSQGRRLDNEQFF